Following are 8 T cell receptor beta chains from one sample sequenced in a study of blood T cell repertoires in COVID-19. Libraries were prepared by immunoSEQ multiplex PCR; TCRdb keeps only in-frame clonotypes and omits some of them. The sample has about 130,000 clones; approximately 82% are singletons. Sequences were obtained from peripheral blood. The origin of the receptors is a woman aged 45-59 years with acute or convalescent COVID-19.

The V and J genes are TRBV2 and TRBJ1-5, with D perhaps TRBD1 (5 bases). Trimming removed 3 bases at V and 1 base at J, with 16 bases between. Per germline, CDR1 SNHLY and CDR2 FYNNEI. This CDR3 has 17 residues. CDR3 amino acids: CASSEEVGGRSNQPQHF. The CDR3 DNA follows: TGTGCCAGCAGTGAGGAGGTCGGGGGACGGAGCAATCAGCCCCAGCATTTT.

There are a few counts of this clone. The chain uses TRBV27 and TRBJ2-2; the match to TRBD1 covers 9 bases. V shed 8 bases, J shed 5 bases, and the junction held 6 bases outside the gene matches. CDR1 MNHEY and CDR2 SMNVEV come from the germline V gene (reference sequence). The length of the CDR3 is 14 residues. DNA for the CDR3: TGTGCCAGCGGACAGGGGATGTTGACCGGGGAGCTGTTTTTT. Translated, it gives CASGQGMLTGELFF.

This chain uses TRBV2 with TRBJ1-1; 8 nucleotides agree with TRBD1. After removal of 6 bases from V and 1 base from J, the junction contained 4 bases not matched to a gene. The V gene's germline CDR1 is SNHLY and CDR2 FYNNEI. The CDR3 is made up of 14 amino acids. CDR3 sequence (DNA): TGTGCCAGCAGGGAGGACAGGGCGAACACTGAAGCTTTCTTT. It encodes CASREDRANTEAFF.

The chain employs TRBV3-1 (or the pseudogene TRBV3-2) and TRBJ1-3; no clear D. The V and J ends lost 4 bases and 2 bases respectively, with 18 bases between them. CDR1 LGHDT and CDR2 YNNKEL come from the germline V gene (reference sequence). The CDR3 totals 17 residues. CDR3 loop: CASSPGNGVHTGNTIYF. The CDR3 nucleotides are TGTGCCAGCAGCCCCGGGAACGGGGTCCATACTGGAAACACCATATATTTT.

The chain uses TRBV6-5 and TRBJ1-2; TRBD1 matches 8 bases. The CDR3 contains 12 residues. Looked up from germline, CDR1 is MNHEY and CDR2 is SVGAGI. The junction had 5 bases not matched to a gene; V was cut back by 6 bases and J by 8 bases. Written as DNA, the CDR3 is TGTGCCAGCAGAGGACAGGGCGAAGGCTACACCTTC. Protein: CASRGQGEGYTF.

V gene TRBV29-1 combines with J gene TRBJ2-6; D remains ambiguous. The CDR3 extends over 13 amino acids. Trimming pared 3 bases from V and 2 bases from J, leaving 5 bases between. CDR1 is SQVTM and CDR2 is ANQGSEA in the germline V gene. CDR3 coding DNA: TGCAGCGTTGAGGCAGCTGGGGCCAACGTCCTGACTTTC. It encodes CSVEAAGANVLTF.

The chain uses TRBV24-1 and TRBJ1-3; D is unresolved. Per the germline V gene, CDR1 is KGHDR and CDR2 is SFDVKD. With 7 bases removed from V and 3 bases from J, the gap between germline ends came to 9 bases. The CDR3 consists of 13 residues. CDR3 residues: CATSTRDGNTIYF. The CDR3 DNA sequence: TGTGCCACCAGCACTAGGGATGGAAACACCATATATTTT.

This sequence joins TRBV27 and TRBJ2-7, with D tentatively TRBD2 (6 bases). The CDR3 has 13 residues. Per germline, CDR1 MNHEY and CDR2 SMNVEV (reference sequence). With 3 bases removed from V and 4 bases from J, the gap between germline ends came to 10 bases. The CDR3 sequence is CASSLGGGYEQYF. DNA of the CDR3: TGTGCCAGCAGTTTGGGAGGAGGGTACGAGCAGTACTTC.